This T cell receptor (beta chain) was documented in a study of tumor-infiltrating lymphocytes in primary liver carcinoma. Turning to the study itself: In every tissue type, samples returned a similar yield of roughly 3.65 to 8 million productive TCRbeta reads.

cDNA specific to TCR beta was made from approximately 0.55 ug of total RNA, with a constant-region primer employed for priming. Three nested multiplex PCR rounds, a slightly modified ARM-PCR, produced the libraries for TCR beta. Forward primers for TRBV1-TRBV30 and a C-beta reverse primer served the first two PCR rounds, at 10 cycles each. TCRdb reprocessed the multiplex PCR reads with MiXCR, giving one entry per CDR3 protein. The data show roughly 180,000 distinct CDR3 sequences, about 55% seen once. On this clonotype itself: Its target is not known.

Germline DNA was also extracted, with blood RNA taken from unsorted whole blood. Preoperatively, peripheral blood was drawn, roughly 4 milliliters in total. General observations from the study: The samples were not sorted (they were bulk), so CD4+ and CD8+ repertoires were not compared. A significantly higher top-250-clone fraction was found in tumors than in blood (p = 0.039).

V lost 0 bases to trimming and J lost 3 bases, with 5 bases between them. This CDR3 comprises 13 residues. Germline V lookup: CDR1 SQVTM, CDR2 ANQGSEA. The chain has TRBV29-1 and TRBJ2-2; the D is unclear. Sequencing was carried out using peripheral blood. This clonotype originated in a man aged 40-55 years with primary liver carcinoma and hepatitis B virus infection. The chain's CDR3 is CSVEERYTGELFF. The CDR3 nucleotides read TGCAGCGTTGAAGAGAGATACACCGGGGAGCTGTTTTTT.